The 7 T cell receptor beta chains presented below share a single source sample, sequenced in a study of blood T cell repertoires in COVID-19. Sequencing used immunoSEQ multiplex PCR; TCRdb keeps in-frame clones, though not all of them. This table holds approximately 300,000 clones, 70% to 90% found once. The source material was PBMCs or T cells enriched from blood (not recorded which). The origin of the receptors is a woman in her 30s who had recovered from COVID-19.

V gene TRBV28 combines with J gene TRBJ2-7; 7 bases are a match to TRBD1. V was clipped by 6 bases and J by 3 bases; unmatched bases: 8. The CDR3 is 14 residues long. Germline V gene sequence: CDR1 MDHEN, CDR2 SYDVKM. CDR3 residues: CASRFTGDHYEQYF. The CDR3 nucleotides read TGTGCCAGCAGATTTACAGGGGATCACTACGAGCAGTACTTC.

The chain has TRBV4-1 and TRBJ1-1; D unclear. There are 19 residues in the CDR3. Germline assignment: CDR1 MGHRA and CDR2 YSYEKL. V lost 0 bases to trimming and J lost 2 bases, with 22 bases between them. The CDR3 region has the DNA TGCGCCAGCAGCCAAGATGTTTTGGGTGTTGGGCCAATCAACACTGAAGCTTTCTTT. The encoded protein is CASSQDVLGVGPINTEAFF.

The CDR3 bases are TGTGCCAGCAGTTCCGGGGACTATAGCAATCAGCCCCAGCATTTT. Translating gives CASSSGDYSNQPQHF. J is TRBJ1-5 and V is TRBV28; D is perhaps TRBD1 (5 bases). Trimming removed 4 bases from V and 0 bases from J, with 10 bases in between. Germline assignment: CDR1 MDHEN and CDR2 SYDVKM. This CDR3 has 15 amino acids. The whole variable domain, remainder taken from reference TRBV28 and TRBJ1-5, is DVKVTQSSRYLVKRTGEKVFLECVQDMDHENMFWYRQDPGLGLRLIYFSYDVKMKEKGDIPEGYSVSREKKERFSLILESASTNQTSMYLCASSSGDYSNQPQHFGDGTRLSIL.

V usage is TRBV19 and J usage is TRBJ1-2, with a tentative D call TRBD1 (5 bases). CDR1 and CDR2 (germline): LNHDA, SQIVND (reference sequence). This CDR3 has 15 amino acids. The germline V and J ends were trimmed by 5 bases and 0 bases, with 13 bases remaining between them. The CDR3 reads CASSPRTQPNYGYTF. CDR3 coding DNA: TGTGCCAGTAGTCCCCGGACACAACCTAACTATGGCTACACCTTC.

The V and J genes are TRBV5-8 and TRBJ1-5; 7 nucleotides agree with TRBD1. The V and J ends lost 3 bases and 2 bases, in that order; junction bases with no gene match: 8. The CDR3 is 16 amino acids. From germline, CDR1 is SGHTS and CDR2 YDEGEE. The CDR3 loop reads CASSYHRGSGNQPQHF. The CDR3 coding sequence is TGTGCCAGCAGCTACCACAGGGGAAGTGGCAATCAGCCCCAGCATTTT. Supplemented by reference TRBV5-8 and TRBJ1-5, the full variable domain reads EAGVTQSPTHLIKTRGQQATLRCSPISGHTSVYWYQQALGLGLQFLLWYDEGEERNRGNFPPRFSGRQFPNYSSELNVNALELEDSALYLCASSYHRGSGNQPQHFGDGTRLSIL.

This chain uses TRBV30 with TRBJ1-1, with D possibly matching TRBD1 (5 bases). The CDR3 is 13 amino acids. Germline V gives CDR1 GTSNPN, CDR2 SVGIG (reference sequence). Trimming took off 8 bases at V and 0 bases at J, with 13 bases between the two ends. The CDR3 DNA sequence: TGTGCCCTAAAAGGGGCGGTGAACACTGAAGCTTTCTTT. Its translation: CALKGAVNTEAFF.

This clone was counted a few times. The chain recombines TRBV2 with TRBJ1-5; the D is unclear. Germline-derived CDR1 and CDR2 are SNHLY and FYNNEI. This CDR3 is 14 amino acids long. The V and J ends lost 3 bases and 3 bases respectively, with 9 bases between them. DNA for the CDR3: TGTGCCAGCAGTGACCCGTCAGTCAATCAGCCCCAGCATTTT. It codes for CASSDPSVNQPQHF.